This is a list of T cell receptor beta chains from one sample in a study of cytomegalovirus exposure and HLA in healthy donors. Sequencing used immunoSEQ multiplex PCR; TCRdb keeps in-frame clones, though not all of them. The data show about 140,000 clones, roughly three quarters seen once. Sequencing used PBMCs. The source of these receptors is a woman between 25 and 40 years old in good health and CMV-seronegative. CDR3s include the opening cysteine and the closing phenylalanine or tryptophan. The D gene is left open where the match is weak. A clone size is listed for some rows: how often the clone was seen (once, few, many), or a class if it is expanded.

V gene	D gene	J gene	clone size	CDR3 protein	CDR3 DNA
TRBV7-9	.	TRBJ2-2	.	CASSLEQTYTGELFF	TGTGCCAGCAGCTTAGAACAAACATACACCGGGGAGCTGTTTTTT
TRBV13	TRBD1	TRBJ2-4	.	CASKQGGGKNIQYF	TGTGCCAGCAAACAGGGGGGAGGCAAAAACATTCAGTACTTC
TRBV11-1	TRBD2	TRBJ2-2	few	CASSPKTSRGNTGELFF	TGTGCCAGCAGCCCGAAGACTAGCCGGGGGAACACCGGGGAGCTGTTTTTT
TRBV5-1	.	TRBJ1-5	.	CASSFSPGGGVDQPQHF	TGCGCCAGCAGCTTTAGCCCTGGAGGAGGGGTTGATCAGCCCCAGCATTTT
TRBV6-6	.	TRBJ1-2	.	CASSARGGGYTF	TGTGCCAGCAGTGCGAGGGGGGGTGGCTACACCTTC
TRBV28	TRBD2	TRBJ2-1	.	CASRPPGGSYNEQFF	TGTGCCAGCAGGCCGCCGGGAGGGTCATACAATGAGCAGTTCTTC
TRBV13	TRBD1	TRBJ2-7	.	CASSLGDRVGEQYF	TGTGCCAGCAGCTTAGGTGACAGGGTCGGCGAGCAGTACTTC
TRBV5-1	.	TRBJ2-7	.	CASSLAGGRNRGSTYEQYF	TGCGCCAGCAGCTTGGCCGGGGGCCGGAACAGGGGCTCCACCTACGAGCAGTACTTC
TRBV7-8	.	TRBJ2-3	.	CASGRGRTADTQYF	TGTGCCAGCGGAAGAGGGAGAACAGCAGATACGCAGTATTTT
TRBV2	.	TRBJ2-7	.	CAARQDPYSYEQYF	TGTGCCGCGCGACAGGACCCCTACTCCTACGAGCAGTACTTC
TRBV2	TRBD1	TRBJ1-2	.	CASSEALPGQGYGYTF	TGTGCCAGCAGTGAAGCGCTTCCGGGACAGGGGTACGGCTACACCTTC
TRBV5-6	.	TRBJ2-1	.	CASSFYRALLGEQFF	TGTGCCAGCAGCTTCTACAGGGCTCTTCTGGGTGAGCAGTTCTTC
TRBV9	TRBD1	TRBJ1-4	.	CASSGQGTNEKLFF	TGTGCCAGCAGCGGACAGGGGACTAATGAAAAACTGTTTTTT
TRBV27	.	TRBJ2-1	.	CASSLGVPNEQFF	TGTGCCAGCAGCCTCGGGGTCCCCAATGAGCAGTTCTTC
TRBV6-5	TRBD2	TRBJ2-7	.	CASSGEGLAAYEQYF	TGTGCCAGCAGTGGAGAGGGACTAGCCGCCTACGAGCAGTACTTC
TRBV7-9	TRBD1	TRBJ1-6	few	CASSPWTGGSSPLHF	TGTGCCAGCAGCCCCTGGACAGGGGGTTCTTCACCCCTCCACTTT
TRBV4-1	TRBD1	TRBJ1-2	.	CASSQDAGTGVLSGYTF	TGCGCCAGCAGCCAAGACGCTGGGACAGGGGTTTTATCTGGCTACACCTTC
TRBV15	.	TRBJ1-3	.	CATSRGGGRDLAGNTIYF	TGTGCCACCAGCAGAGGCGGCGGCAGAGACCTCGCTGGAAACACCATATATTTT
TRBV5-4	.	TRBJ2-7	.	CASSFTTVSYEQYF	TGTGCCAGCAGCTTCACGACAGTCTCCTACGAGCAGTACTTC
TRBV5-1	TRBD1	TRBJ2-7	.	CASSLRQGHEQYF	TGCGCCAGCAGCTTGCGACAGGGCCACGAGCAGTACTTC
TRBV5-1	TRBD1	TRBJ2-7	.	CASSRPGTDYEQYF	TGCGCCAGCAGCAGGCCCGGGACAGACTACGAGCAGTACTTC
TRBV18	.	TRBJ2-6	.	CASSLQGLSGANVLTF	TGTGCCAGCTCACTACAGGGTCTCTCTGGGGCCAACGTCCTGACTTTC
TRBV7-8	TRBD1	TRBJ1-2	.	CASSLERYRDRGRDYGYTF	TGTGCCAGCAGCTTAGAACGGTATCGGGACAGGGGTCGGGACTATGGCTACACCTTC
TRBV7-9	TRBD2	TRBJ2-7	.	CASSLDWTSGNYEQYF	TGTGCCAGCAGCTTAGACTGGACTAGCGGGAATTACGAGCAGTACTTC
TRBV6-6	.	TRBJ1-2	.	CASSYSTGLNYGYTF	TGTGCCAGCAGTTACTCCACAGGATTGAACTATGGCTACACCTTC
TRBV5-1	.	TRBJ2-5	.	CASRDTGLQETQYF	TGCGCCAGCAGGGATACAGGGCTCCAAGAGACCCAGTACTTC
TRBV7-9	.	TRBJ2-1	.	CASSLNSKNEQFF	TGTGCCAGCAGCTTAAACAGCAAAAATGAGCAGTTCTTC
TRBV7-2	.	TRBJ2-3	once	CASSLAASGTDTQYF	TGTGCCAGCAGCTTAGCGGCTAGCGGCACAGATACGCAGTATTTT
TRBV7-8	TRBD1	TRBJ2-1	.	CASGPGQGARNEQFF	TGTGCCAGCGGACCGGGACAGGGGGCGCGGAATGAGCAGTTCTTC
TRBV7-2	TRBD1	TRBJ1-1	once	CASSLMGQGASGTEAFF	TGTGCCAGCAGCTTAATGGGACAGGGGGCGTCGGGCACTGAAGCTTTCTTT
TRBV4-1	TRBD2	TRBJ2-3	once	CASSQEGAGGQYF	TGCGCCAGCAGCCAAGAGGGCGCGGGGGGGCAGTATTTT
TRBV11-2	.	TRBJ1-4	.	CASSLEIVTNEKLFF	TGTGCCAGCAGCTTAGAAATAGTGACTAATGAAAAACTGTTTTTT
TRBV11-2	TRBD1	TRBJ1-2	.	CASSLQDRTGSYTF	TGTGCCAGCAGCTTACAGGACAGGACTGGGAGCTACACCTTC
TRBV30	.	TRBJ1-6	.	CAWSVRRRGSPLHF	TGTGCCTGGAGTGTACGGCGGCGGGGTTCACCCCTCCACTTT
TRBV6-6	.	TRBJ2-2	.	CASTSRGGFGSGELFF	TGTGCCAGCACCTCTCGAGGGGGATTCGGAAGCGGGGAGCTGTTTTTT
TRBV30	TRBD1	TRBJ1-4	few	CAWSVRDRPLGVFVFF	TGTGCCTGGAGTGTTCGGGACAGACCCTTAGGGGTATTTGTGTTTTTT
TRBV7-9	TRBD2	TRBJ2-1	.	CASTLGGGSYNEQFF	TGTGCCAGCACCTTAGGCGGGGGCTCCTACAATGAGCAGTTCTTC
TRBV9	TRBD2	TRBJ2-1	.	CASSVGGGGLSTYNEQFF	TGTGCCAGCAGCGTAGGGGGGGGAGGACTGTCGACCTACAATGAGCAGTTCTTC
TRBV4-1	.	TRBJ1-1	.	CASSLNPRGINTEAFF	TGCGCCAGCAGCCTCAATCCACGGGGAATTAACACTGAAGCTTTCTTT
TRBV6-1	.	TRBJ1-3	.	CASSEVSSGNTIYF	TGTGCCAGCAGTGAAGTCTCGTCTGGAAACACCATATATTTT
TRBV5-4	TRBD2	TRBJ2-2	.	CASSRGGEGTGELFF	TGTGCCAGCAGCCGCGGGGGGGAAGGCACCGGGGAGCTGTTTTTT
TRBV21-1	.	TRBJ2-1	.	CASNFRTSGRYYNEQFF	TGTGCCAGCAACTTTAGGACTAGCGGGAGATACTACAATGAGCAGTTCTTC
TRBV29-1	TRBD2	TRBJ2-5	.	CSVTPGGAGETQYF	TGCAGCGTTACCCCGGGGGGAGCAGGGGAGACCCAGTACTTC
TRBV6-1	TRBD1	TRBJ1-3	once	CASSEGQGAQAGNTIYF	TGTGCCAGCAGTGAAGGACAGGGGGCCCAGGCTGGAAACACCATATATTTT
TRBV5-1	.	TRBJ1-1	.	CASRVGGGTEAFF	TGCGCCAGCAGAGTGGGGGGTGGCACTGAAGCTTTCTTT
TRBV27	TRBD1	TRBJ1-4	few	CASSTTGAGKLFF	TGTGCCAGCAGTACGACAGGGGCGGGAAAACTGTTTTTT
TRBV28	.	TRBJ1-2	.	CASSPWGPTTYGYTF	TGTGCCAGCAGTCCTTGGGGGCCAACTACTTATGGCTACACCTTC
TRBV4-2	.	TRBJ2-5	.	CASSQRSETQYF	TGTGCCAGCAGCCAACGGTCAGAGACCCAGTACTTC
TRBV6-4	TRBD2	TRBJ2-3	.	CASSPTSGGTDTQYF	TGTGCCAGCAGTCCAACTAGCGGGGGGACAGATACGCAGTATTTT
TRBV7-2	.	TRBJ2-3	.	CASSLGSEPDTQYF	TGTGCCAGCAGCTTAGGGAGCGAACCAGATACGCAGTATTTT
TRBV13	.	TRBJ2-1	.	CASSPHRISADEQFF	TGTGCCAGCAGCCCCCACCGGATATCCGCGGATGAGCAGTTCTTC
TRBV28	.	TRBJ2-3	.	CASSDSGSKDTQYF	TGTGCCAGCAGCGATAGTGGTTCTAAAGATACGCAGTATTTT
TRBV5-1	.	TRBJ2-2	.	CASSPQGPNTGELFF	TGCGCCAGCAGCCCACAGGGTCCGAACACCGGGGAGCTGTTTTTT
TRBV27	.	TRBJ1-4	.	CASSLSRKRTGKLFF	TGTGCCAGCAGTTTATCAAGGAAAAGGACGGGGAAACTGTTTTTT
TRBV19	TRBD2	TRBJ2-3	few	CASSIMASGGHAQYF	TGTGCCAGTAGTATAATGGCCAGCGGGGGACACGCGCAGTATTTT
TRBV6-5	.	TRBJ1-1	.	CASSYSGRVRTEAFF	TGTGCCAGCAGTTACTCGGGCAGGGTACGAACTGAAGCTTTCTTT
TRBV7-3	TRBD1	TRBJ2-7	.	CASSLTPRTGAYEQYF	TGTGCCAGCAGCTTAACCCCGAGGACAGGAGCCTACGAGCAGTACTTC
TRBV28	.	TRBJ1-2	.	CASSPAFREPSGYTF	TGTGCCAGCAGTCCCGCCTTTCGCGAACCTAGCGGCTACACCTTC
TRBV5-1	TRBD2	TRBJ2-5	.	CASSRGLAGTVQETQYF	TGCGCCAGCAGCAGAGGGCTAGCGGGAACAGTACAAGAGACCCAGTACTTC
TRBV27	TRBD1	TRBJ2-7	.	CASSLKPGGYYEQYF	TGTGCCAGCAGTTTAAAGCCAGGGGGCTACTACGAGCAGTACTTC